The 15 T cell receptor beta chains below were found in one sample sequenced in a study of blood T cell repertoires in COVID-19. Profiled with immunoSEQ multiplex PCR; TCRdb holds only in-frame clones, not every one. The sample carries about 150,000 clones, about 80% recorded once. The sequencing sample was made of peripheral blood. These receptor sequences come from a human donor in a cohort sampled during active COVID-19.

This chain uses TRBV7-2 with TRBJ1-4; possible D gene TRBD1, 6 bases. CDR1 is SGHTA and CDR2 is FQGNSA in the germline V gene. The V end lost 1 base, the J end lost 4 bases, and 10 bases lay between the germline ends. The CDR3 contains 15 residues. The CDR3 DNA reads TGTGCCAGCAGCTTAGGACAGGTGTTTAATGAAAAACTGTTTTTT. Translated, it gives CASSLGQVFNEKLFF.

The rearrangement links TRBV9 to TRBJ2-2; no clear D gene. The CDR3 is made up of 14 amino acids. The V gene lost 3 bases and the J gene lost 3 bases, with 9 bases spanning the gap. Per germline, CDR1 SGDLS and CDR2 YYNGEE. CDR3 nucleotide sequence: TGTGCCAGCAGCGGCCTACCGGACACCGGGGAGCTGTTTTTT. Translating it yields CASSGLPDTGELFF.

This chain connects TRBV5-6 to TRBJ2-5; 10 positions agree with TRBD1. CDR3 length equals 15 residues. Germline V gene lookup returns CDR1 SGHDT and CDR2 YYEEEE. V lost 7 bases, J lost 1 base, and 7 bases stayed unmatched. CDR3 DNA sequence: TGTGCCAGCTGCCGGGACAGGGGACTCCAAGAGACCCAGTACTTC. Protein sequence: CASCRDRGLQETQYF.

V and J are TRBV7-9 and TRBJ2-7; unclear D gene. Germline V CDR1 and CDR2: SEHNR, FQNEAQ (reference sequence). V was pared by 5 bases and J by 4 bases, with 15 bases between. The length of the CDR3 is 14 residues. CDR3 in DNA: TGTGCCAGCAGCGCCCCCGGGTCCCCGTACGAGCAGTACGTC. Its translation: CASSAPGSPYEQYV.

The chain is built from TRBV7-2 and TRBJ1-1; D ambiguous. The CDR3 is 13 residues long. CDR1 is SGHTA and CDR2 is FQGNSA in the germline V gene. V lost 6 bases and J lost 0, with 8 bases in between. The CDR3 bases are TGTGCCAGCAGTTTACAGATGAACACTGAAGCTTTCTTT. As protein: CASSLQMNTEAFF.

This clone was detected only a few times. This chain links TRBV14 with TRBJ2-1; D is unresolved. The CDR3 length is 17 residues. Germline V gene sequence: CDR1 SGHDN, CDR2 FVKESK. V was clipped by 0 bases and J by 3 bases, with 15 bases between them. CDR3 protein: CASSQDSTFPIYNEQFF. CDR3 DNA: TGTGCCAGCAGCCAAGATAGCACGTTCCCAATCTACAATGAGCAGTTCTTC.

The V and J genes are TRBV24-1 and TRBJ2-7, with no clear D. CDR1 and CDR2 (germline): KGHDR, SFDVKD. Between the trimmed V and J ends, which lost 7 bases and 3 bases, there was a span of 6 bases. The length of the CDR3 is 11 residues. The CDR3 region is CATSSYYEQYF. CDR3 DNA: TGTGCCACCAGCAGTTACTACGAGCAGTACTTC.

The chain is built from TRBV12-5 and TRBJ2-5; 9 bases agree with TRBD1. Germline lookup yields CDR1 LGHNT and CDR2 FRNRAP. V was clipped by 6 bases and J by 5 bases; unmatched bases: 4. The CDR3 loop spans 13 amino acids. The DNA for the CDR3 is TGTGCTAGTGGGGGACAGGGATGGGAGACCCAGTACTTC. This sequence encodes CASGGQGWETQYF.

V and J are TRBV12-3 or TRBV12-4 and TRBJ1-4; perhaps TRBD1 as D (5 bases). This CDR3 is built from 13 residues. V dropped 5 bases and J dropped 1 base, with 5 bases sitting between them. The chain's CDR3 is CASSGQTNEKLFF. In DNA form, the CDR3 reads TGTGCCAGCAGTGGACAAACTAATGAAAAACTGTTTTTT.

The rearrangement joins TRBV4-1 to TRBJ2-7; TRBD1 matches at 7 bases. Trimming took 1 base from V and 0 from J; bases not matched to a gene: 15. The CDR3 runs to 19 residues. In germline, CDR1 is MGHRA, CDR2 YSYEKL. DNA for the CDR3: TGCGCCAGCAGCCAAGTAGCCTCCCGTCCCGGGACAGCCTCCTACGAGCAGTACTTC. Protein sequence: CASSQVASRPGTASYEQYF.

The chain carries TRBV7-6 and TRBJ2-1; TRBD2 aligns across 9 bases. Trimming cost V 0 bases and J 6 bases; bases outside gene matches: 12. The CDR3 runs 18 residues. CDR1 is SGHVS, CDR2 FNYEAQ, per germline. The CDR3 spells CASSLALAGSARGNEQFF. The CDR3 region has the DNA TGTGCCAGCAGCTTAGCCCTAGCGGGGTCAGCGAGAGGCAATGAGCAGTTCTTC.

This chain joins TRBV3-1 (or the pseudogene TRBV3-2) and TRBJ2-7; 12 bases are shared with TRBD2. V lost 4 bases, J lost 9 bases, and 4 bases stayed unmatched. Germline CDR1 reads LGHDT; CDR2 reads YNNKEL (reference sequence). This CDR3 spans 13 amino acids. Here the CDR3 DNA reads TGTGCCAGCAGCCCCTCTAGCGGGGGGGGGCAGTACTTC. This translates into CASSPSSGGGQYF.

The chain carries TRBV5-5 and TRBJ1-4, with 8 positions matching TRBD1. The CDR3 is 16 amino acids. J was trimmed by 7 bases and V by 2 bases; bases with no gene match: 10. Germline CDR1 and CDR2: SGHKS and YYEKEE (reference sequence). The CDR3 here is CASSLVPGTGVEKLFF. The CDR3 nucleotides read TGTGCCAGCAGCTTAGTTCCCGGGACAGGCGTTGAAAAACTGTTTTTT.

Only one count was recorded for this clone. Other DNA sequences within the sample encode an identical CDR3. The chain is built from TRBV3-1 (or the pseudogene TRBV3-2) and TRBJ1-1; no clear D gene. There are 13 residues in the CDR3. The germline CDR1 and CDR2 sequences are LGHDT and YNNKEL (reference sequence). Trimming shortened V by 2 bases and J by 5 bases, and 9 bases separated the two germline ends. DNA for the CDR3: TGTGCCAGCAGCCAATTCCGGGAGACTGAAGCTTTCTTT. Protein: CASSQFRETEAFF.

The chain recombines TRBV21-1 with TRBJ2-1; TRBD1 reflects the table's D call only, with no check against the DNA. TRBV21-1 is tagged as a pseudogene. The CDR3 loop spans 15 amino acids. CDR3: CASSNFRTGEDEQFF. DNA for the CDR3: TGTGCCAGCAGCAACTTTCGGACAGGGGAGGATGAGCAGTTCTTC.